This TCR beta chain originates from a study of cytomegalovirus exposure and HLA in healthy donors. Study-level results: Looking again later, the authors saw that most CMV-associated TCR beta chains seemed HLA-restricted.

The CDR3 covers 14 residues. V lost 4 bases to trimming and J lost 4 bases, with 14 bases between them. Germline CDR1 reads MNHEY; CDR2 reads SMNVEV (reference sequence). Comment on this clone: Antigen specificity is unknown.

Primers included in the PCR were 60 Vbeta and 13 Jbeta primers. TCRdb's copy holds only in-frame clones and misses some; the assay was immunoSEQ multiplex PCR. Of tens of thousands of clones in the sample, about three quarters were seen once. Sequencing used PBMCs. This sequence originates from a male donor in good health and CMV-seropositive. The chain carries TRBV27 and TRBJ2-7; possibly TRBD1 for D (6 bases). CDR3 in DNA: TGTGCCAGCAGTTCACAGGGTATGAGGTACGAGCAGTACTTC. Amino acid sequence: CASSSQGMRYEQYF.